What follows describes a single T cell receptor (beta chain). Its antigen remains unidentified. No qualities accompany the bases; no much larger clone lies one base away. The sample is drawn from a study of blood T cells in healthy people across ages (dated by TCRdb to the mid-2010s). In terms of the full investigation: In model experiments, template switching captured about one uniquely barcoded TCR beta cDNA molecule for every two T cells. Two additional independent replicas of 1 million unique cDNA reads from the same blood draw were analyzed for two donors (one aged 18 to 30 and one aged 80 or older). The study measured age-related changes in TCR beta repertoire diversity using deep sequencing normalized with unique cDNA molecular identifiers. To avoid experimental bias, donors of different ages were distributed randomly across sequencing lanes. The donors were split into four age groups: young (average roughly 15 years), middle-aged (roughly 40), aged (roughly 60) and long-lived (about 82).

Donors were 39 systemically healthy Caucasian individuals from Russia aged about 6 to 100 years. Around 9.8 milliliters of peripheral blood were collected from each donor into EDTA-treated Vacutainer tubes. Ficoll-Paque density-gradient centrifugation was used to isolate PBMCs, with at least 6.5 million per sample. Total RNA, at least 6 micrograms per sample, was extracted from PBMCs with Trizol reagent. For every donor, flow cytometry on a PBMC aliquot measured the percentage of naive CD45RAhigh/CD27high T cells. The library relied on 5' RACE. The sequencing machine was an Illumina HiSeq 2500. The second PCR ran for roughly 7 to 11 cycles and used a J-beta primer mix along with a sample-barcoded 5' primer. Each TCR beta cDNA molecule received a unique molecular identifier from a template-switch 5' adaptor carrying 12 random nucleotides. Each sample yielded at least 3 million CDR3-containing paired-end reads. All of the RNA was converted into first-strand cDNA using the Mint cDNA synthesis kit, with a TRBC-specific oligonucleotide serving as the primer. After uracil-DNA glycosylase treatment, a first 18-cycle PCR used universal primers M1SS and BC2_uni_R on all cDNA. Processing in the source paper ran as follows. For normalization, 1 million high-quality reads, each with a distinct molecular identifier, were randomly selected from each sample. Reads sharing molecular identifiers were discarded rather than binned into consensus sequences. MiTCR, run with a Q25 quality threshold and the strictest error-elimination algorithm, handled CDR3 identification, clonotype clustering and error correction. A nonparametric unseen species model with Euler transformation was used to estimate a lower bound on total TCR beta diversity. Clones were called with MiXCR by TCRdb after fastp trimmed the public reads at Q25, and only in-frame beta chains were retained. Every distinct CDR3 protein forms one entry, paired with its most common genes and DNA. The V and J calls reflect TCRdb's pipeline rather than the authors' work. A total of 2 million or so distinct CDR3 sequences appear in this sample, 49% of them only once. The ten largest clones represent 2% to 2.5% of the sample.

What the authors observed across the whole study: Estimates of total diversity based on one million sequenced T cells were regarded as lower bounds and as underestimates. A strong correlation was found between observed TCR beta diversity and the percentage of naive T cells measured by flow cytometry. As age increased, observed TCR beta diversity per million T cells dropped in a roughly linear way, and a significant reduction was already evident by age 40. Compared with the aged group, the long-lived group had more naive CD4+ T cells, fewer expanded clones and increased TCR diversity, a pattern suggesting age selection. Because profiling used bulk unsorted PBMCs, naive and antigen-experienced compartments could not be compared conclusively. Because donor CMV infection status was unknown, age-related changes in expanded clonotypes were potentially confounded.

Reading the germline V gene gives CDR1 SQVTM and CDR2 ANQGSEA. For this chain, trimming is 5 bases at the V end and 4 bases at the J end, and the number of junction bases without a gene match is 5. Taken from cysteine to phenylalanine, the CDR3 has 13 residues. The kept DNA is CDR3 alone, 39 bases in frame from the first base. The chain is encoded by TRBV29-1 joined to TRBJ1-2, with TRBD1 matching 9 junction bases. Sequenced: blood. The receptor was derived from a woman in her thirties or forties in good health. Here is the DNA: TGCAGCGTTTCTACAGGGGGCGGCTATGGCTACACCTTC. The translation is CSVSTGGGYGYTF.